The clone carrying this T cell receptor beta chain appeared once. Its antigen is unknown. This sample was included in a study of OX40 agonist ivuxolimab in advanced cancers. Repertoires were generated with immunoSEQ multiplex PCR, while TCRdb's copy carries only in-frame clones and drops some. The sample lists about 82,000 clones; around 85% were seen once. Findings of the study overall: Researchers did not determine the expanded peripheral T cells' antigen specificity. In CD8+ T cells, expanded clones were on average more numerous than in CD4+.

This sequence was found in an adult with an advanced solid tumor such as melanoma, head and neck, liver or kidney cancer. The starting material was CD4+ or CD8+ T cells sorted from blood, obtained in a trial of the OX40 agonist ivuxolimab.

The CDR3 DNA reads TGCGCCAGCAGTGTGGGTCGGGTTAACACTGAAGCTTTCTTT. This codes for CASSVGRVNTEAFF. The chain couples TRBV10-1 to TRBJ1-1; D call uncertain. The CDR3 is 14 amino acids. CDR1 and CDR2 from the germline V gene are WNHNN and SYGVQD (reference sequence). Deletions cut 4 bases from V and 2 bases from J, with 11 bases between.